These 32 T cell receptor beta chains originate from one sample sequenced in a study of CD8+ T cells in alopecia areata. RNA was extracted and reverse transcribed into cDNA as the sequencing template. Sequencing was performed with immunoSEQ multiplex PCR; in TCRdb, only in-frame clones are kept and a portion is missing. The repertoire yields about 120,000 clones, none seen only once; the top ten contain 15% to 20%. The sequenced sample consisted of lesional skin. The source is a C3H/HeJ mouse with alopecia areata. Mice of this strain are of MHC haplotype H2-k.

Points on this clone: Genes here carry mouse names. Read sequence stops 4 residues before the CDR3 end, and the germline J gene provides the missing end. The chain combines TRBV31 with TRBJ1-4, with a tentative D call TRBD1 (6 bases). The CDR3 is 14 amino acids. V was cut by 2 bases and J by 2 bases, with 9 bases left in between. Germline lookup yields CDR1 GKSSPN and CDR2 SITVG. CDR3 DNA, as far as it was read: TGTGCCTGGAGTTGGGGGGCGTCCAACGAA. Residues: CAWSWGASNE. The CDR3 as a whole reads CAWSWGASNERLFF.

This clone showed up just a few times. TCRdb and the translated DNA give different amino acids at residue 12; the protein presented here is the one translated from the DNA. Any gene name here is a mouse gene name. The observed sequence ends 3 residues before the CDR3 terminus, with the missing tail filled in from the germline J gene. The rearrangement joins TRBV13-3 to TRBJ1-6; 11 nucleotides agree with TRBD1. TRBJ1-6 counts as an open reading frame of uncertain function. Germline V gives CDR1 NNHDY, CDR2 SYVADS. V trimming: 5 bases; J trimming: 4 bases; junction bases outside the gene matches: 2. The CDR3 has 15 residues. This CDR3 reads CASRRDRGYNSPLYF. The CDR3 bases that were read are TGTGCCAGCAGGCGGGACAGGGGGTATAATTCGCCC.

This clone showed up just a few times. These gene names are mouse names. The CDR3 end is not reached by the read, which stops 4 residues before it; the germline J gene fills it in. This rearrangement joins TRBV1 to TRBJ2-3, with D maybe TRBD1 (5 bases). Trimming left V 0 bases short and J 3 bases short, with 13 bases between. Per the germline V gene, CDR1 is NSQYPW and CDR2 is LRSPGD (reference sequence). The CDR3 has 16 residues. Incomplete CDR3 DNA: TGCACCTGCAGTGCAGATAAAGAGGGGAGAGCAGAA. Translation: CTCSADKEGRAE. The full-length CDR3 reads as CTCSADKEGRAETLYF.

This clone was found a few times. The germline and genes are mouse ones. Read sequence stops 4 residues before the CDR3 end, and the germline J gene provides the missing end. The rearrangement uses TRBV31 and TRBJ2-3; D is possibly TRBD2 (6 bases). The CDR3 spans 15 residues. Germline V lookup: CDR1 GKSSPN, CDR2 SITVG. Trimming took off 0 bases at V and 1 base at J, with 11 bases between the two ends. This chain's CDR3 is CAWSLVGVGAETLYF. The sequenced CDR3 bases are TGTGCCTGGAGTCTAGTGGGGGTTGGTGCAGAA.

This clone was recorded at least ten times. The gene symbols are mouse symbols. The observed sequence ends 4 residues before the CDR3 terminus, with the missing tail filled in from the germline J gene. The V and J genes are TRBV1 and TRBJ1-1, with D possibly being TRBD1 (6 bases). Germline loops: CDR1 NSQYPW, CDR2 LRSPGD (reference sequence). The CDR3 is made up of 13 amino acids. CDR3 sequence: CTCSAVRDIEVFF. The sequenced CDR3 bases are TGCACCTGCAGTGCAGTCCGGGACATA.

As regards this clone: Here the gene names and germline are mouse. The sequenced part of the CDR3 DNA is TGTGCCAGCAGTGATGCACCTGGGGGGGCGCAT. It codes for CASSDAPGGAH. The CDR3 in full is CASSDAPGGAHEQYF. This chain joins TRBV13-3 and TRBJ2-7; TRBD2 matches at 10 bases. The read ends 4 residues shy of where the CDR3 ends; the end is completed using the germline J gene. This CDR3 has 15 amino acids. Germline CDR1 is NNHDY and CDR2 is SYVADS.

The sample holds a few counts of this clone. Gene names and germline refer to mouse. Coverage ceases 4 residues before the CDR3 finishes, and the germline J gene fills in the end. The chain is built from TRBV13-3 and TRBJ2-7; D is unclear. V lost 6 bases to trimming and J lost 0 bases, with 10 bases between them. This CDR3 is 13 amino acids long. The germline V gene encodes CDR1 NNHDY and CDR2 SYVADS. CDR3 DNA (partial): TGTGCCAGCACGACAAAAAGCTCCTAT. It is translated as CASTTKSSY. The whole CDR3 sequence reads CASTTKSSYEQYF.

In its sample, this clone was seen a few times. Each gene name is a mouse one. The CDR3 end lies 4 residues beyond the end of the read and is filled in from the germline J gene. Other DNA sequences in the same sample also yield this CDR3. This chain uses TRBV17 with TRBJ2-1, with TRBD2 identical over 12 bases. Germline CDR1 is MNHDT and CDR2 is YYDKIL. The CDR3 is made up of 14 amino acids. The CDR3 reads CASSRGTGGAEQFF. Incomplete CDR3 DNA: TGTGCTAGCAGTAGGGGGACTGGGGGGGCT.

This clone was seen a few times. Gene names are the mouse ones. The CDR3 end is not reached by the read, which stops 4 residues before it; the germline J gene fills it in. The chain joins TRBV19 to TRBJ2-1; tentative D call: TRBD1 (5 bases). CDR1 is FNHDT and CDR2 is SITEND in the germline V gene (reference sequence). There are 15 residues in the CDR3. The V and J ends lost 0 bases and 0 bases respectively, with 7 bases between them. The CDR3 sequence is CASSIDRINYAEQFF. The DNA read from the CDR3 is TGTGCCAGCAGTATAGACAGGATTAACTATGCT.

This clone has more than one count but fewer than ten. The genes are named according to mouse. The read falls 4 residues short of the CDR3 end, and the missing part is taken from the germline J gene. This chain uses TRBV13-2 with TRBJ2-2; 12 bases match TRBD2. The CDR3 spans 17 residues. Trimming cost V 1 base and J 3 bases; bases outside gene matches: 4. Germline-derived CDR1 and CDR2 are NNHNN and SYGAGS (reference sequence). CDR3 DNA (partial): TGTGCCAGCGGTGATAGACTGGGGGGGCTGGACACCGGG. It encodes CASGDRLGGLDTG. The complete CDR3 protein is CASGDRLGGLDTGQLYF.

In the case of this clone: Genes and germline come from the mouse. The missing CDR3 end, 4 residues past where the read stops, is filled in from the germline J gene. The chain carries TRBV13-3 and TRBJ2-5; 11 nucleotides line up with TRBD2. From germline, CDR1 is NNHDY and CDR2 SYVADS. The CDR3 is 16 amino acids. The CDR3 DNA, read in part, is TGTGCCAGCAGTGATACCCTGACTGGGGGGGAAGAC. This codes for CASSDTLTGGED. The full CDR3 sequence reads CASSDTLTGGEDTQYF.

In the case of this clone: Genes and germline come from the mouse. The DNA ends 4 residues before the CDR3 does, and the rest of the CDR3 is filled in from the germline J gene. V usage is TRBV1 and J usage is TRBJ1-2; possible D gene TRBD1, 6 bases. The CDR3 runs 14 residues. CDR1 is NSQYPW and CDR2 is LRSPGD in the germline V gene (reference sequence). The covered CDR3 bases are TGCACCTGCAGTGCAGCCAAGGACAGATCC. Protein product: CTCSAAKDRS. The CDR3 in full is CTCSAAKDRSDYTF.

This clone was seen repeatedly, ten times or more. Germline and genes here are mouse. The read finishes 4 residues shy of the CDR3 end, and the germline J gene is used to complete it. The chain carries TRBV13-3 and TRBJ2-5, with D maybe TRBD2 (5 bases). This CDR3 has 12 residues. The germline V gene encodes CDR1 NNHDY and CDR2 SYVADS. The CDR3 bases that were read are TGTGCCAGCAGCCAACTGGAGGAC. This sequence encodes CASSQLED. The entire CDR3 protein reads CASSQLEDTQYF. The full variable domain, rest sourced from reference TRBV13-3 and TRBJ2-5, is EAAVTQSPRSKVAVTGGKVTLSCHQTNNHDYMYWYRQDTGHGLRLIHYSYVADSTEKGDIPDGYKASRPSQENFSLILELASLSQTAVYFCASSQLEDTQYFGPGTRLLVL.

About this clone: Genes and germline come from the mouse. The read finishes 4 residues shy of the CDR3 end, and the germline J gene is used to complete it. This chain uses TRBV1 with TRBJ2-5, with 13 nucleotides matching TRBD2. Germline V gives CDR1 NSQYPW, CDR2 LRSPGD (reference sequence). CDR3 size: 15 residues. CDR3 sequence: CTCRLGTGGGDTQYF. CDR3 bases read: TGCACCTGCAGACTCGGGACTGGGGGGGGAGAC.

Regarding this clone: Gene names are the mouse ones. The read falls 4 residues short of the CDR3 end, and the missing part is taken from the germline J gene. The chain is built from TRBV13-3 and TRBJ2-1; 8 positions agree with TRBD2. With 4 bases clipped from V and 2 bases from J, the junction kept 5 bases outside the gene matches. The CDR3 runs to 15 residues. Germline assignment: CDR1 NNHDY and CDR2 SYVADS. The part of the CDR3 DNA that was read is TGTGCCAGCAGTCCTGGGGGGAGTGACTATGCT. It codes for CASSPGGSDYA. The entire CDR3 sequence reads CASSPGGSDYAEQFF.

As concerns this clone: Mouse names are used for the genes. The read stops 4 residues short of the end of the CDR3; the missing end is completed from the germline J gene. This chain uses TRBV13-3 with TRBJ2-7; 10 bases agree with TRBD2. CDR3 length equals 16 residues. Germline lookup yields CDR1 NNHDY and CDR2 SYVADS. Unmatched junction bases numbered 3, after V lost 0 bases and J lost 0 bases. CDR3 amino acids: CASSDGDWGSSYEQYF. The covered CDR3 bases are TGTGCCAGCAGTGATGGGGACTGGGGAAGCTCCTAT.

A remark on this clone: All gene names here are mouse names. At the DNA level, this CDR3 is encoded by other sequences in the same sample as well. CDR3 in amino acids: CASSPGQGGAEQFF. CDR3 DNA, as far as it was read: TGTGCCAGCAGTCCGGGACAGGGGGGCGCT. The chain joins TRBV13-3 to TRBJ2-1; 11 bases line up with TRBD1. The sequenced fragment ends 4 residues before the CDR3 boundary, so the rest is inferred from the germline J gene. This CDR3 is built from 14 residues. Germline V lookup: CDR1 NNHDY, CDR2 SYVADS.

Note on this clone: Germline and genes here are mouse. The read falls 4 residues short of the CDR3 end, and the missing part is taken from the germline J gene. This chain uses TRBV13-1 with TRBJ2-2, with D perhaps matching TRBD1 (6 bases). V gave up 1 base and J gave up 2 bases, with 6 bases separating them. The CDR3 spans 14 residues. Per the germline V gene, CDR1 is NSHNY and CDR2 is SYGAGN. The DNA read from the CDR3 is TGTGCCAGCAGTGATACAGGGAACACCGGG. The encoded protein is CASSDTGNTG. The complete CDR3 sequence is CASSDTGNTGQLYF.

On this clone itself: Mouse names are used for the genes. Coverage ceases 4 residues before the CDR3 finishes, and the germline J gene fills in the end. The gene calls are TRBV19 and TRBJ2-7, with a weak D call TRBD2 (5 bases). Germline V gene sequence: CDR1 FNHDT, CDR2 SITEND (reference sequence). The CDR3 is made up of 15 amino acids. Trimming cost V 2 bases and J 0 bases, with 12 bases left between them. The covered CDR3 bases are TGTGCCAGCAGTATGGGCTGGGCAAGCTCCTAT. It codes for CASSMGWASSY. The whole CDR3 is CASSMGWASSYEQYF.

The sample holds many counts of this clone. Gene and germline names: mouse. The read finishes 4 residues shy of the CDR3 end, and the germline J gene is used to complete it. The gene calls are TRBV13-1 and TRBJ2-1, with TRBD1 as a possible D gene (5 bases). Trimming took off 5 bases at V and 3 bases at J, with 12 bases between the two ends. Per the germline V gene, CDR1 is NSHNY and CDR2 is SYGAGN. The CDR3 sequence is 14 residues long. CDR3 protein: CASRTVDGYAEQFF. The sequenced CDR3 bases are TGTGCCAGCAGGACAGTGGACGGCTATGCT.

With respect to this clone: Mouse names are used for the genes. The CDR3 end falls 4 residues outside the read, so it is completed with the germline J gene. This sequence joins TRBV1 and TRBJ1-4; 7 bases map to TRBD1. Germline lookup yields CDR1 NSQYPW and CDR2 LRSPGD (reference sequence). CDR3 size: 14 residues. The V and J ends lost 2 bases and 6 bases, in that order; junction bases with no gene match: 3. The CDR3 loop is CTCSAQGGDERLFF. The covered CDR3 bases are TGCACCTGCAGTGCACAGGGGGGCGACGAA.

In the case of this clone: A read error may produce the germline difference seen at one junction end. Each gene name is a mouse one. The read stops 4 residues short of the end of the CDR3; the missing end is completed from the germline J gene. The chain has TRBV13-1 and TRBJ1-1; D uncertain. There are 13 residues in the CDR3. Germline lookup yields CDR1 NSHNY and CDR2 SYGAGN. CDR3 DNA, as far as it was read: TGTGCCTGCAGGCCACAGATGAACACA. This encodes CACRPQMNT. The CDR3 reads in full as CACRPQMNTEVFF.

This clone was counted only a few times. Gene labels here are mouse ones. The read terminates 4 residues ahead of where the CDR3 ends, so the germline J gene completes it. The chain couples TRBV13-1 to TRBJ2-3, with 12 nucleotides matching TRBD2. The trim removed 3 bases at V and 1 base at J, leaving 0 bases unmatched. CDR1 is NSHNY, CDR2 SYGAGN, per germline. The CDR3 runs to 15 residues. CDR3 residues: CASSGLGGRAETLYF. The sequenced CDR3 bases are TGTGCCAGCAGTGGACTGGGGGGGCGTGCAGAA.

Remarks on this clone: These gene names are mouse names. Incomplete CDR3 DNA: TGTGCCTGGAGTTTCACTGGGGGGAAGGCT. As protein: CAWSFTGGKA. The full CDR3 is CAWSFTGGKAEQFF. The chain employs TRBV31 and TRBJ2-1; 9 bases map to TRBD2. Read coverage stops 4 residues before the CDR3 terminus; the germline J gene supplies the remainder. CDR1 and CDR2 (germline): GKSSPN, SITVG. CDR3 size: 14 residues.

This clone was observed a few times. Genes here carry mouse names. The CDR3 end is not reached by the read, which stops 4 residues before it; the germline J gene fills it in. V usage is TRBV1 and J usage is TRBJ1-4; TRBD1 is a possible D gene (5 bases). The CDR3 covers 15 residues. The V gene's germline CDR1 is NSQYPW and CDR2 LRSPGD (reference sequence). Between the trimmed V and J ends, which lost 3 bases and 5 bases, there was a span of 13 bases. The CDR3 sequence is CTCSARQSPNERLFF. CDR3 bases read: TGCACCTGCAGTGCTCGACAGTCTCCTAACGAA.

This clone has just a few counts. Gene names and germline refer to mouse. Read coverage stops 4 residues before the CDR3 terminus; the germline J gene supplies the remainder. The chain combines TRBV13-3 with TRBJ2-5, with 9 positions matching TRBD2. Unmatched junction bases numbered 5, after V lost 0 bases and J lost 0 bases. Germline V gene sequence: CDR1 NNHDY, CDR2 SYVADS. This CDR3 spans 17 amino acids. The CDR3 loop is CASSDGGLGLNQDTQYF. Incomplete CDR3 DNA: TGTGCCAGCAGTGATGGTGGACTGGGGCTTAACCAAGAC.

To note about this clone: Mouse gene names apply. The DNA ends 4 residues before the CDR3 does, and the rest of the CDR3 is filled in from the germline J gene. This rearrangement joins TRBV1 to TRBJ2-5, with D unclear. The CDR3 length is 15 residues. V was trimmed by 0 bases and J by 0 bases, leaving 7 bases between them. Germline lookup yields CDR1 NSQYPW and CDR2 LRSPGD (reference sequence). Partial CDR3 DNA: TGCACCTGCAGTGCAGATGCTGATAACCAAGAC. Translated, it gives CTCSADADNQD. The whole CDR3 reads CTCSADADNQDTQYF.

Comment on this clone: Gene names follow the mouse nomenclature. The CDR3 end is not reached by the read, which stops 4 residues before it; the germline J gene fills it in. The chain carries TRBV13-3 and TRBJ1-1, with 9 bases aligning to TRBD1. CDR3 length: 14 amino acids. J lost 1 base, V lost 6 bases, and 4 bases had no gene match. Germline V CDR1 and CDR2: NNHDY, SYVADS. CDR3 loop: CASTTGGRNTEVFF. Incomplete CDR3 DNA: TGTGCCAGCACGACAGGGGGGAGGAACACA.

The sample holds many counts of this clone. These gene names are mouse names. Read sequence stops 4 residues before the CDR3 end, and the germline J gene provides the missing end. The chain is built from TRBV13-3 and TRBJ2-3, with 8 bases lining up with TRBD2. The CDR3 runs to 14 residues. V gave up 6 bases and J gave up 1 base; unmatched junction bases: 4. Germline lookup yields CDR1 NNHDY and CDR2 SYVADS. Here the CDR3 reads CASMLGGGAETLYF. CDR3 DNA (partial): TGTGCCAGCATGCTGGGGGGCGGTGCAGAA.

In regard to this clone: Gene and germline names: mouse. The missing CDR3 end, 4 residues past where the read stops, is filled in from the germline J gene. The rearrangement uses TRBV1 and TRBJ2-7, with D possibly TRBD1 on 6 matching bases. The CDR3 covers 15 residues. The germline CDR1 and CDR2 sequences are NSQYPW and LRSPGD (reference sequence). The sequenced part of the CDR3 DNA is TGCACCTGCAGTGCAGATCGGCAGGGGAAATAT. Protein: CTCSADRQGKY. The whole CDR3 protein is CTCSADRQGKYEQYF.

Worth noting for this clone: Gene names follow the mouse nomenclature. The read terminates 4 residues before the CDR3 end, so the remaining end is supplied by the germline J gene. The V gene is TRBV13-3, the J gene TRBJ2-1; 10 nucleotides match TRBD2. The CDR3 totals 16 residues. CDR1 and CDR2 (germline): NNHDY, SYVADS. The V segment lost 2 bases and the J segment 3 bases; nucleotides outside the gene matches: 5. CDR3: CASSEGSGGAYAEQFF. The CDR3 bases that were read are TGTGCCAGCAGTGAGGGGTCTGGGGGGGCCTATGCT.

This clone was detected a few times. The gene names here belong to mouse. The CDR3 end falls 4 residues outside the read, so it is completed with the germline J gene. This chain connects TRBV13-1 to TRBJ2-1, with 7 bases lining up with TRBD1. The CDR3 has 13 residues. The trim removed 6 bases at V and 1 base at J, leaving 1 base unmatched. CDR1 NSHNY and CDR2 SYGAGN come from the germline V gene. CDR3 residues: CASKGQNYAEQFF. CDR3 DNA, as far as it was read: TGTGCCAGCAAGGGACAGAACTATGCT.